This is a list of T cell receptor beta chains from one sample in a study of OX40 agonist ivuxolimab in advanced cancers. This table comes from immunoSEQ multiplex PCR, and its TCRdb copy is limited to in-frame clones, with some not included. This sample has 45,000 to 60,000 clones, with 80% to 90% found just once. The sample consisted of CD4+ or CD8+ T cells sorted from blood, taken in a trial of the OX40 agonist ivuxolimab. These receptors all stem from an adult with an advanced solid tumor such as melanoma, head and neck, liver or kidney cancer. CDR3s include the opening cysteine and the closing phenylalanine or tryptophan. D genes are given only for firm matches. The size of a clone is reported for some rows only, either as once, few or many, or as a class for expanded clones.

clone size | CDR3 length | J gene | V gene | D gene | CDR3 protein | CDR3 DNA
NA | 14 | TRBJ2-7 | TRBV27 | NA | CASSRQALTYEQYF | TGTGCCAGCAGTCGGCAGGCCCTAACCTACGAGCAGTACTTC
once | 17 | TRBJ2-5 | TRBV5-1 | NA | CASSLAWDGPGKETQYF | TGCGCCAGCAGCTTGGCCTGGGACGGACCAGGGAAAGAGACCCAGTACTTC
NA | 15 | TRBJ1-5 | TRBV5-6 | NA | CASSHLRGSNQPQHF | TGTGCCAGCAGCCATCTACGGGGTAGCAATCAGCCCCAGCATTTT
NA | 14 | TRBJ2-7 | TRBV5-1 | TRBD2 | CASSLDLAGYEQYF | TGCGCCAGCAGCTTGGATCTAGCGGGGTACGAGCAGTACTTC
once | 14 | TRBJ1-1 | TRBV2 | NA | CASTWQGQNTEAFF | TGTGCCAGCACATGGCAGGGTCAAAACACTGAAGCTTTCTTT
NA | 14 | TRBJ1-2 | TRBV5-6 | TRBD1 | CASSAPTGDYGYTF | TGTGCCAGCAGCGCGCCCACAGGGGACTATGGCTACACCTTC
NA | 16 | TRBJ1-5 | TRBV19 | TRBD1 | CASTGTGGISNQPQHF | TGTGCCAGTACCGGGACAGGAGGAATTAGCAATCAGCCCCAGCATTTT
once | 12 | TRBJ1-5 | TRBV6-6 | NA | CASNRQDQPQHF | TGTGCCAGTAACCGTCAGGATCAGCCCCAGCATTTT
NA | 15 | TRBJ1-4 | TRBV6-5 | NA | CASSSTTGGNEKLFF | TGTGCCAGCAGTTCAACCACGGGGGGTAATGAAAAACTGTTTTTT
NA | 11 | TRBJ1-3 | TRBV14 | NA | CASSAGNTIYF | TGTGCCAGCAGCGCTGGAAACACCATATATTTT